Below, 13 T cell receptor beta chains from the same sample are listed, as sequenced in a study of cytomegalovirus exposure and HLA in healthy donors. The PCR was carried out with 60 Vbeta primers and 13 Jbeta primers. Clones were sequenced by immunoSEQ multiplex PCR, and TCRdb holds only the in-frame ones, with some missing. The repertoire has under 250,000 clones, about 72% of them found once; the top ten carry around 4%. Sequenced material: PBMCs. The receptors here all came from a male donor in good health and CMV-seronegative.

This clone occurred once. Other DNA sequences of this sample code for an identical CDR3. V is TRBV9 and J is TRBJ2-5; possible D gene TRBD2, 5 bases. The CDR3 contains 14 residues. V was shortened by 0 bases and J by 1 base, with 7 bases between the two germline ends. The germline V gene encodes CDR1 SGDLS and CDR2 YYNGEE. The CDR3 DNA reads TGTGCCAGCAGCGTAGGCCGGGGCCAAGAGACCCAGTACTTC. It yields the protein CASSVGRGQETQYF.

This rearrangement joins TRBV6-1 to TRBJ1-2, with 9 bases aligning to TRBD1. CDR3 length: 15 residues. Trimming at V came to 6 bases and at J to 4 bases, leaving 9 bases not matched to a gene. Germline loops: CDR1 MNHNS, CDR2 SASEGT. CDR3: CASSTRQGEAYGYTF. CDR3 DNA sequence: TGTGCCAGCAGCACCCGACAGGGGGAGGCCTATGGCTACACCTTC.

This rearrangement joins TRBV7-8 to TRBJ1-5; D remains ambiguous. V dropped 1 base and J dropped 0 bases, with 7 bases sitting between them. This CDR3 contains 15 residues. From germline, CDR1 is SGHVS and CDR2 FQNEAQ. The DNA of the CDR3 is TGTGCCAGCAGCTTAGTAGCGGATAGCAATCAGCCCCAGCATTTT. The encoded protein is CASSLVADSNQPQHF.

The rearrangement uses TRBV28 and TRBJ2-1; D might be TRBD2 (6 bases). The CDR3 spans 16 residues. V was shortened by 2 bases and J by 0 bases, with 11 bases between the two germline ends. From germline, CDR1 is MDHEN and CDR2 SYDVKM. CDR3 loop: CASSLTSPSSYNEQFF. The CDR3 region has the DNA TGTGCCAGCAGTTTAACTAGCCCGAGCTCCTACAATGAGCAGTTCTTC.

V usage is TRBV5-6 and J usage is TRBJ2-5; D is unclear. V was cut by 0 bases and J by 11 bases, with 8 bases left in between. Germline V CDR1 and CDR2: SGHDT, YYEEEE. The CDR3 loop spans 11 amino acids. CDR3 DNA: TGTGCCAGCAGCTTGGGGCCGGAGCAGTACTTC. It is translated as CASSLGPEQYF.

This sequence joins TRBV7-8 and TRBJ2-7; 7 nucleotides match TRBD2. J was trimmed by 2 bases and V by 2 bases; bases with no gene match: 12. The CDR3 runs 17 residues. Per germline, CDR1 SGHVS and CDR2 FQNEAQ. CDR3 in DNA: TGTGCCAGCAGCTTACTTGTCGCGTTTAGCGGGCCCTACGAGCAGTACTTC. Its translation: CASSLLVAFSGPYEQYF. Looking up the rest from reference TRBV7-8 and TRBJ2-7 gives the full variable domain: GAGVSQSPRYKVAKRGQDVALRCDPISGHVSLFWYQQALGQGPEFLTYFQNEAQLDKSGLPSDRFFAERPEGSVSTLKIQRTQQEDSAVYLCASSLLVAFSGPYEQYFGPGTRLTVT.

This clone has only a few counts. The CDR3 reads CASSASWGQGTQYF. Here the CDR3 DNA reads TGTGCCAGCAGTGCGTCCTGGGGCCAGGGGACCCAGTACTTC. This chain links TRBV25-1 with TRBJ2-5; tentatively, D is TRBD1 (5 bases). V was cut by 4 bases and J by 7 bases, with 16 bases left in between. The CDR3 has 14 residues. Germline assignment: CDR1 MGHDK and CDR2 SYGVNS.

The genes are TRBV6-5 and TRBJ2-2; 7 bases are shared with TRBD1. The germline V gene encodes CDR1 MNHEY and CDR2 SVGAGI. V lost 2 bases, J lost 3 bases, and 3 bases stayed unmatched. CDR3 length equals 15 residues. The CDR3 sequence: CASSYEGADTGELFF. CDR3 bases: TGTGCCAGCAGTTACGAGGGGGCCGACACCGGGGAGCTGTTTTTT.

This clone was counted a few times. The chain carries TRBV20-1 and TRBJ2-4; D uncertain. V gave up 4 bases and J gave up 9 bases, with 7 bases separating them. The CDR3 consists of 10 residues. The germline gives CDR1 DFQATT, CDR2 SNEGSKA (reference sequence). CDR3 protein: CSATLSIQYF. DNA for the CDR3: TGCAGTGCTACCCTTTCCATTCAGTACTTC.

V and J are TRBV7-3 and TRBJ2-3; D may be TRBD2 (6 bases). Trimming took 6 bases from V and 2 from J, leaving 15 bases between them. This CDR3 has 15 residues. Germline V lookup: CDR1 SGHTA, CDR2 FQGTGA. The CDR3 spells CASSLGLANTDTQYF. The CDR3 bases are TGTGCCAGCAGTTTAGGGCTAGCGAACACAGATACGCAGTATTTT.

The CDR3 sequence: CASSVNNNEQFF. The CDR3 DNA follows: TGTGCCAGCTCGGTTAACAACAATGAGCAGTTCTTC. V is TRBV18 and J is TRBJ2-1, with D hard to call. The V and J ends lost 6 bases and 5 bases respectively, with 8 bases between them. The CDR3 length is 12 residues. In germline, CDR1 is KGHSH, CDR2 LQKENI.

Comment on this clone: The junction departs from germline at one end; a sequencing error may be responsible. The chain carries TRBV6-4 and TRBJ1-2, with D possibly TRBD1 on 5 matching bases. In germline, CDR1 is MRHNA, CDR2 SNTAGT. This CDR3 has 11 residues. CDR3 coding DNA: TGTGCCAGCAGTGACACTTCAGGGTACGCCTTC. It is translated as CASSDTSGYAF.

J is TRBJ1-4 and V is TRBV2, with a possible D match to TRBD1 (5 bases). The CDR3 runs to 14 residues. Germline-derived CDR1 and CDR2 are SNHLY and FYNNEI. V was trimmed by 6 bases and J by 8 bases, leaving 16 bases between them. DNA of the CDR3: TGTGCCAGCAGAGACAGTAAGGTTGGGGAAAAACTGTTTTTT. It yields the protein CASRDSKVGEKLFF.